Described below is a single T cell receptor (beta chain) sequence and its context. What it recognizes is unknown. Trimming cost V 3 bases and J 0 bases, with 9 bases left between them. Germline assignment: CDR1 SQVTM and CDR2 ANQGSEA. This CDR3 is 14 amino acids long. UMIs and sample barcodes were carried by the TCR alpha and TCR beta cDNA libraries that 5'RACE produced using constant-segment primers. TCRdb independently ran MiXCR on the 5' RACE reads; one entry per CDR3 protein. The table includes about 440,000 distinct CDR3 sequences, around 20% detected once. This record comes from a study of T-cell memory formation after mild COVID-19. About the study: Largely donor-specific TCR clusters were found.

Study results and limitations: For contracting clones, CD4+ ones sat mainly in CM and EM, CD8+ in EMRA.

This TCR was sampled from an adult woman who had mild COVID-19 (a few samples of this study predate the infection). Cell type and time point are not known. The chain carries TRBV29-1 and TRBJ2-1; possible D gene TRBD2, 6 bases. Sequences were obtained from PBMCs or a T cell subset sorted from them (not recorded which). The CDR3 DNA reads TGCAGCGTTGAGGTTAGCGGCTCCTACAATGAGCAGTTCTTC. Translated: CSVEVSGSYNEQFF.